The clone carrying this T cell receptor (beta chain) was observed a single time. Antigen: not known. Produced via immunoSEQ multiplex PCR; TCRdb's table is partial and in-frame only. The data show some 38,000 clones, about 90% seen once. The data are from a study of OX40 agonist ivuxolimab in advanced cancers. In the study overall: The group had a mean age of about 60 years, ranged from about 23 to 85, and was 82.7% male. A partial response was reached by three patients: one with hepatocellular carcinoma and two with cutaneous melanoma.

Study-wide findings and caveats: Expansion of clones was among the lowest in partial responders at 0.1-3.0 mg/kg.

V gave up 3 bases and J gave up 7 bases; unmatched junction bases: 10. The CDR3 extends over 14 amino acids. Germline V CDR1 and CDR2: SGHRS, YFSETQ. The rearrangement uses TRBV5-1 and TRBJ2-7, with 7 nucleotides matching TRBD2. The receptor was isolated from an adult with an advanced solid tumor such as melanoma, head and neck, liver or kidney cancer. Sequenced here: CD4+ or CD8+ T cells sorted from blood, sampled in a trial of the OX40 agonist ivuxolimab. CDR3 nucleotide sequence: TGCGCCAGCAGCTCGGCGGGCGGGAGCGGGGAGCAGTACTTC. Its translation is CASSSAGGSGEQYF.